The present entry profiles one T cell receptor (beta chain) with its context. These data come from a study of blood T cell repertoires in COVID-19. Across the whole study: Material from acute and convalescent COVID-19 was sourced from the United States, Italy and Spain. PBMCs, B-cell-depleted T cells, or T cells provided the cDNA or gDNA that made up the material.

CDR3 length equals 13 residues. Deletions cut 3 bases from V and 2 bases from J, with 7 bases between. Germline V gene sequence: CDR1 KGHSY, CDR2 FQNENV. The repertoire was sequenced with immunoSEQ multiplex PCR; TCRdb's copy has only in-frame clones and lacks some. The repertoire holds more than 85,000 clones, with roughly 89% as singletons. The material sequenced was peripheral blood. The chain carries TRBV16 and TRBJ1-2; no definite D call. The TCR comes from a man in his sixties or seventies with acute or convalescent COVID-19. This chain's CDR3 is CASSHSQNYGYTF. Written as DNA, the CDR3 is TGTGCCAGCAGCCACTCACAGAACTATGGCTACACCTTC.